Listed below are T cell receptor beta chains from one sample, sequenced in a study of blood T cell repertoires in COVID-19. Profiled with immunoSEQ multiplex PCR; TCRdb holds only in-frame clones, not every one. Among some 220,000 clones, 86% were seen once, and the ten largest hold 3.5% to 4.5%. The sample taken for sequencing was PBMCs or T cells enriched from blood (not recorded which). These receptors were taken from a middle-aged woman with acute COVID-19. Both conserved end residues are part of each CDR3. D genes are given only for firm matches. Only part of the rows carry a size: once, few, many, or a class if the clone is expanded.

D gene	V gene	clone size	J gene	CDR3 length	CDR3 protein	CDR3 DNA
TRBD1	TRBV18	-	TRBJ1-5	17	CASSPRRDSYSNQPQHF	TGTGCCAGCTCACCAAGGCGGGACAGCTATAGCAATCAGCCCCAGCATTTT
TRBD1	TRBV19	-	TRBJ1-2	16	CASDPTGNGANYGYTF	TGTGCCAGTGACCCGACAGGGAATGGAGCTAACTATGGCTACACCTTC
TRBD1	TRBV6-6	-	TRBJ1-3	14	CASSKDRAGNTIYF	TGTGCCAGCAGTAAGGACAGGGCTGGAAACACCATATATTTT
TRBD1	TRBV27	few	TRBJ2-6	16	CASSMTGGAGANVLTF	TGTGCCAGCAGTATGACAGGGGGGGCTGGGGCCAACGTCCTGACTTTC
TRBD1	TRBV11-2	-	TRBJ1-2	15	CASSLVGGVSYGYTF	TGTGCCAGCAGCTTAGTAGGGGGCGTCAGCTATGGCTACACCTTC
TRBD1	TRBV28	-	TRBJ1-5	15	CASSTDRPPNQPQHF	TGTGCCAGCAGTACGGACAGGCCGCCTAATCAGCCCCAGCATTTT
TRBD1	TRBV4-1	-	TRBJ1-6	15	CASSQADRVNSPLHF	TGCGCCAGCAGCCAAGCGGACAGGGTCAATTCACCCCTCCACTTT
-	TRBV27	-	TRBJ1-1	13	CASRIEIGAEAFF	TGTGCCAGCAGAATAGAAATCGGAGCTGAAGCTTTCTTT
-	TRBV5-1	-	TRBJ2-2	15	CASSLRQGGTGELFF	TGCGCCAGCAGCTTGCGGCAGGGAGGCACCGGGGAGCTGTTTTTT
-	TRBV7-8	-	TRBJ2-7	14	CASSLTEGAYEQYF	TGTGCCAGCAGCTTAACCGAGGGGGCCTACGAGCAGTACTTC